These 5 T cell receptor beta chains originate from one sample sequenced in a study of T cell clones after liver transplantation. The data were produced by immunoSEQ multiplex PCR, yet TCRdb's version contains in-frame clones alone and is incomplete. The table shows over 45,000 clones, with about 69% occurring only once. The source was CD4+ T cells from blood, collected 54 months after liver transplant. These receptors all stem from a human patient who received a liver transplant. Some T cells could come from the graft donor.

The chain uses TRBV7-9 and TRBJ2-3; D is perhaps TRBD2 (5 bases). V dropped 1 base and J dropped 6 bases, with 8 bases sitting between them. The CDR3 is 13 residues long. Germline V gene lookup returns CDR1 SEHNR and CDR2 FQNEAQ (reference sequence). CDR3 sequence: CASSLGADDTQYF. The CDR3 nucleotides read TGTGCCAGCAGCTTAGGAGCGGACGATACGCAGTATTTT.

V is TRBV6-1 and J is TRBJ1-3; no reliable D call. CDR3 size: 13 residues. Germline CDR1 and CDR2: MNHNS and SASEGT. V shed 8 bases and J shed 0 bases, with 8 bases lying between them. The CDR3: CASVRDSGNTIYF. For the CDR3, the DNA is TGTGCCAGCGTTAGGGACTCTGGAAACACCATATATTTT.

This clone was found once. CDR3 amino acids: CASSRDRITNIQYF. For the CDR3, the DNA is TGTGCCAGTAGTAGAGACAGGATTACAAACATTCAGTACTTC. V gene TRBV19 combines with J gene TRBJ2-4, with D possibly matching TRBD1 (6 bases). The germline CDR1 and CDR2 sequences are LNHDA and SQIVND (reference sequence). Between the trimmed V and J ends, which lost 4 bases and 6 bases, there was a span of 13 bases. This CDR3 region has 14 residues.

The chain links TRBV15 to TRBJ2-1; maybe TRBD1 (6 bases). Trimming cost V 1 base and J 8 bases, with 15 bases left between them. Germline V lookup: CDR1 LNHNV, CDR2 YYDKDF (reference sequence). The CDR3 is made up of 15 amino acids. CDR3 DNA sequence: TGTGCCACCAGCAGAGCACGAGGCAGGGGCGATGAGCAGTTCTTC. It yields the protein CATSRARGRGDEQFF.

V is TRBV7-2 and J is TRBJ1-6; the D is unclear. The ends were cut back, 5 bases at V and 9 bases at J, with 8 bases in the middle. The CDR3 sequence is 12 residues long. Germline V gene sequence: CDR1 SGHTA, CDR2 FQGNSA. CDR3 protein: CASSLTGSPLHF. Here the CDR3 DNA reads TGTGCCAGCAGCCTCACGGGTTCACCCCTCCACTTT.